Listed below are T cell receptor beta chains from one sample, sequenced in a study of cytomegalovirus exposure and HLA in healthy donors. Sequencing used immunoSEQ multiplex PCR; TCRdb keeps in-frame clones, though not all of them. Altogether about 120,000 clones are present, around 10% being singletons, with the ten largest covering roughly 3.1%. Sequenced sample: PBMCs. The receptors originated from a man aged 30 to 45 in good health and CMV-seronegative. The conserved cysteine and the conserved F or W are not part of the CDR3 here.

V gene: TRBV7-9; CDR3 protein: ASIGTERDNEQF
V gene: TRBV7-2; CDR3 protein: ASSLVSSDTQY
V gene: TRBV4-2; CDR3 protein: ASSSLDLTGDSYEQY
V gene: TRBV30; CDR3 protein: AWGLGGTGELF
V gene: TRBV7-9; CDR3 protein: ASSKAGTQLQPQH
V gene: TRBV11-3; CDR3 protein: ASSLGDLRETEAF
V gene: TRBV6-5; CDR3 protein: ASRQDRGMNTEAF
V gene: TRBV6-5; CDR3 protein: ASRIDSNYGYT
V gene: TRBV18; CDR3 protein: ASSRRGDRTTEAF
V gene: TRBV30; CDR3 protein: AWSRLTGHSRYGYT
V gene: TRBV4-1; CDR3 protein: ASSQEGQGLDGYT
V gene: TRBV7-8; CDR3 protein: ASSLEWYSGAF
V gene: TRBV9; CDR3 protein: ASSVSQATNYGYT
V gene: TRBV27; CDR3 protein: ASSLAVRETQY
V gene: TRBV18; CDR3 protein: ASSPATVNTEAF
V gene: TRBV30; CDR3 protein: AWRMGTEDTGELF
V gene: TRBV27; CDR3 protein: ASSLGRGTDTQY
V gene: TRBV2; CDR3 protein: ASIESLAGAPGEETQY
V gene: TRBV19; CDR3 protein: ASSIQAGGPS
V gene: TRBV4-1; CDR3 protein: ASSQDFRSPQPQH
V gene: TRBV14; CDR3 protein: ASSQVQGEAF
V gene: TRBV28; CDR3 protein: ATLLGGLIKSTEAF
V gene: TRBV28; CDR3 protein: ASSLTGGRGYT
V gene: TRBV5-1; CDR3 protein: ASSLEGQGGNYGYT
V gene: TRBV27; CDR3 protein: ASSFSGTGVPNYGYT
V gene: TRBV29-1; CDR3 protein: SVESAGDEQF
V gene: TRBV6-6; CDR3 protein: ASSSDLRQVEH
V gene: TRBV10-3; CDR3 protein: AISAGGGSNQPQH
V gene: TRBV6-5; CDR3 protein: ASRTDRARGDTQY
V gene: TRBV5-1; CDR3 protein: ASSLARESPYEQY
V gene: TRBV30; CDR3 protein: AWSVTGQGLF
V gene: TRBV19; CDR3 protein: ASSSTGAYEQY
V gene: TRBV10-1; CDR3 protein: ASSIGLAPPNEQF
V gene: TRBV29-1; CDR3 protein: SVADWGQGRYEQY
V gene: TRBV4-1; CDR3 protein: ASSQDLNGNYGYT
V gene: TRBV6-5; CDR3 protein: ASSYSLRGYGYT
V gene: TRBV11-2; CDR3 protein: ASSLTGVGTYEQY
V gene: TRBV7-4; CDR3 protein: ASSFSYEQY
V gene: TRBV4-3; CDR3 protein: ASSPLEAGLGNEQF
V gene: TRBV29-1; CDR3 protein: SVEEQGSDGYT
V gene: TRBV6-1; CDR3 protein: ASSEAGTGAIKAKNIQY
V gene: TRBV5-6; CDR3 protein: ASSLNRGREQY
V gene: TRBV6-5; CDR3 protein: ASSSGENYEQY
V gene: TRBV7-2; CDR3 protein: ASGPSVAGAKTGELF
V gene: TRBV6-5; CDR3 protein: TSWTGSLVNTEAF
V gene: TRBV4-1; CDR3 protein: ASSQQTPYNEQF
V gene: TRBV19; CDR3 protein: ASSRSGQGELNQPQH
V gene: TRBV29-1; CDR3 protein: SVARTGGHT
V gene: TRBV29-1; CDR3 protein: SVAGTQSLGQY
V gene: TRBV11-3; CDR3 protein: ASSPRSGDTQY
V gene: TRBV18; CDR3 protein: ASSPVGGFPYEQY
V gene: TRBV6-5; CDR3 protein: ASSYVAGASTDTQY
V gene: TRBV7-9; CDR3 protein: ASSLLSQPQH
V gene: TRBV7-9; CDR3 protein: ASSFNGKGERHSNQPQH
V gene: TRBV5-6; CDR3 protein: ASSSLDGLNTDTQY
V gene: TRBV6-1; CDR3 protein: ASSDMRTLNYEQY
V gene: TRBV2; CDR3 protein: ASSYRAETQY